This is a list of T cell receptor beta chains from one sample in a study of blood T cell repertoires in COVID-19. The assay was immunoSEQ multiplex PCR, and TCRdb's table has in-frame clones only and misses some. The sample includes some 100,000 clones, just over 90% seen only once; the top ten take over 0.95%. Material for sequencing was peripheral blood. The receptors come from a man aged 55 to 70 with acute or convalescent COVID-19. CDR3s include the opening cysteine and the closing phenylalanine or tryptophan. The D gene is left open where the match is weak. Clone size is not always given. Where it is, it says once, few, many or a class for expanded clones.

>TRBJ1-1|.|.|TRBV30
TGTGCCTGGGAACGGTCGAGCACTGAAGCTTTCTTT
CAWERSSTEAFF
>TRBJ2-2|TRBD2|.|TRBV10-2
TGCGCCAGCAGTGTCTCCGGGACTAGCGGTGTGAACACCGGGGAGCTGTTTTTT
CASSVSGTSGVNTGELFF
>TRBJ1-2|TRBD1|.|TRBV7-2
TGTGCCAGCAGCTTAGCGACCGCAGGGGGTAATGGCTACACCTTC
CASSLATAGGNGYTF
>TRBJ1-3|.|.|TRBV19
TGTGCCAGTAGTATGCTCGAGGCTGGAAACACCATATATTTT
CASSMLEAGNTIYF
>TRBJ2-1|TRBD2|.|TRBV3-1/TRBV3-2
TGTGCCAGCAGCCAAGAACTAGCGGTACGACCTTCCTACAATGAGCAGTTCTTC
CASSQELAVRPSYNEQFF
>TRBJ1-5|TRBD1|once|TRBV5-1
TGCGCCAGCAGCCTCGGGACAGGGACGTATCAGCCCCAGCATTTT
CASSLGTGTYQPQHF
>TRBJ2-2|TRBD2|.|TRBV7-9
TGTGCCAGCAGCCCACTAGCGCCGGTCACCGGGGAGCTGTTTTTT
CASSPLAPVTGELFF
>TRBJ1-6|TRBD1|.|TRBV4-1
TGCGCCAGCAGCCAAGTGAGGACAGGGAATTCACCCCTCCACTTT
CASSQVRTGNSPLHF
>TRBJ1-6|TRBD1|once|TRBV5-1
TGCGCCAGCAGCGCCCTTCAGGGGGCTGCGTCACCCCTCCACTTT
CASSALQGAASPLHF
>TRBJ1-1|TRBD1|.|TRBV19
TGTGCCAGTAGTCTCCGGACAGGACAGAGCGGCACTGAAGCTTTCTTT
CASSLRTGQSGTEAFF
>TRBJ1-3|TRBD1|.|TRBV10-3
TGTGCCATCACCGAGGACAGGGCCGGAAACACCATATATTTT
CAITEDRAGNTIYF
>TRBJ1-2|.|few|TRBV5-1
TGCGCCAGCAGCGCCGCGGGGTTTTATGGCTACACCTTC
CASSAAGFYGYTF
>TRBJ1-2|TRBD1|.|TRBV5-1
TGCGCCAGCAGCCAAGGACAGGGGGCTTATGGCTACACCTTC
CASSQGQGAYGYTF
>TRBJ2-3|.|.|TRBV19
TGTGCCAGTAGTGCACTAGGCGCAGATACGCAGTATTTT
CASSALGADTQYF
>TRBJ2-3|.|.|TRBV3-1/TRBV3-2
TGTGCCAGCAGCCTCTTCCGGAGCACAGATACGCAGTATTTT
CASSLFRSTDTQYF
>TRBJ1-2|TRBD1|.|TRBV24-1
TGTGCCACCAGTGAACCCGGACAGGGGGCGCGGGGCTACACCTTC
CATSEPGQGARGYTF
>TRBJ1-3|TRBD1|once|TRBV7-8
TGTGCCAGCAGCTTAGGGACAGGTGGAAACACCATATATTTT
CASSLGTGGNTIYF
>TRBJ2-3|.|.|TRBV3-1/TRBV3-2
TGTGCCAGCAGGGGAGCGGGCACAGATACGCAGTATTTT
CASRGAGTDTQYF
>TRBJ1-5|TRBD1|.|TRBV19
TGTGCCAGTACCCCGGACAGGGGCAATCAGCCCCAGCATTTT
CASTPDRGNQPQHF
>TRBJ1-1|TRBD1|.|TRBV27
TGTGCCAGCAGTTACAGGGGGCTGGGCACTGAAGCTTTCTTT
CASSYRGLGTEAFF
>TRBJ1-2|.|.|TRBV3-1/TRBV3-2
TGTGCCAGCAGCCCGGACTGGGCTAACTATGGCTACACCTTC
CASSPDWANYGYTF
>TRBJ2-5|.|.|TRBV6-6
TGTGCCAGCAGCCCCCAAGGGGGACAACAAGAGACCCAGTACTTC
CASSPQGGQQETQYF
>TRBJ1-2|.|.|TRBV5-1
TGCGCCAGCAGCTTGGAGGGTTCGGCAGAGGGAGGCTACACCTTC
CASSLEGSAEGGYTF
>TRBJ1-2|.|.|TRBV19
TGTGCCAGTAGTATAGTTGGCAGGCTTATTGGCTACACCTTC
CASSIVGRLIGYTF
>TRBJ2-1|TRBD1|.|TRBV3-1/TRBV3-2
TGTGCCAGCAGCCAAGTGGAGGGACAGGCTGAGCAGTTCTTC
CASSQVEGQAEQFF
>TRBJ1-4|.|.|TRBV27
TGTGCCAGCAGTTCGAACCCCCGAGGAGAAAAACTGTTTTTT
CASSSNPRGEKLFF
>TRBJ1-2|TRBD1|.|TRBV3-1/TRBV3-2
TGTGCCAGCAGCCAAGAGACAGGGGGGTGGCATGGCTACACCTTC
CASSQETGGWHGYTF
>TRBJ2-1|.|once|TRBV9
TGTGCCAGCAGCGTCACCATTGGGGGGGGACACTACAATGAGCAGTTCTTC
CASSVTIGGGHYNEQFF
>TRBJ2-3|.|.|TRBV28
TGTGCCAGCAGTACCCGGGGTAGCGGTGGGGATACGCAGTATTTT
CASSTRGSGGDTQYF
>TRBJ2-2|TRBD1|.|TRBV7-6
TGTGCCAGTCAGAACAGGGGGCGATTAACCGGGGAGCTGTTTTTT
CASQNRGRLTGELFF
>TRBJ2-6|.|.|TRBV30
TGTGCCTGGAGTGTAGAGGCGCGCGACAGGCTGATGGCCAACGTCCTGACTTTC
CAWSVEARDRLMANVLTF
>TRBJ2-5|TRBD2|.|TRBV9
TGTGCCAGCAGCGCCACGACTAGCGGGTCTACTAAGACCCAGTACTTC
CASSATTSGSTKTQYF
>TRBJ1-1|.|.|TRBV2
TGTGCCAGCAGTGATATCTTGGAAGCTTTCTTT
CASSDILEAFF
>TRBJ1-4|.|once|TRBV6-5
TGTGCCAGCAGTTACGTTCGACAGGTCGTTGAAAAACTGTTTTTT
CASSYVRQVVEKLFF
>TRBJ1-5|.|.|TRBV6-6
TGTGCCAGCAACGTCCCGGGACTTTCACCCCAGCATTTT
CASNVPGLSPQHF
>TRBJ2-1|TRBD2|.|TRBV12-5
TGTGCTAGTGGTTTGTTCGTTAGGGGTGTTTTGCGGGAGAACTACAATGAGCAGTTCTTC
CASGLFVRGVLRENYNEQFF
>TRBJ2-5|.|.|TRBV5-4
TGTGCCAGCCGGTCGGAGGGTCCCAATCAAGAGACCCAGTACTTC
CASRSEGPNQETQYF
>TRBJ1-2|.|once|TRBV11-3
TGTGCCAGCAGCTTAGATGCCATGGCAGGGGAGAACTATGGCTACACCTTC
CASSLDAMAGENYGYTF
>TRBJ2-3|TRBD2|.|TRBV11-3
TGTGCCAGCAGCCCGCGGGCGGGAGGCACAGATACGCAGTATTTT
CASSPRAGGTDTQYF
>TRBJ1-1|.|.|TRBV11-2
TGTGCCAGCAGGAGGGATCTTGGCACTGAAGCTTTCTTT
CASRRDLGTEAFF